A single sample is the source of the 27 T cell receptor beta chains below, sequenced in a study of T cell responses to AZD1222 COVID-19 vaccine. The repertoire was sequenced with immunoSEQ multiplex PCR; TCRdb's copy has only in-frame clones and lacks some. The sample consists of roughly 170,000 clones, about 91% of them appearing once. The specimen was peripheral blood, collected on day 0 of AZD1222 vaccination. Receptor source: an adult in good health.

The chain's CDR3 is CASSLVGAGNTIYF. DNA for the CDR3: TGTGCCAGCAGCTTGGTAGGGGCTGGAAACACCATATATTTT. The chain links TRBV5-5 to TRBJ1-3; weak D call: TRBD1 (5 bases). Germline CDR1 reads SGHKS; CDR2 reads YYEKEE (reference sequence). The V and J ends lost 0 bases and 2 bases respectively, with 6 bases between them. The length of the CDR3 is 14 residues.

The chain joins TRBV6-5 to TRBJ2-1; TRBD2 is a possible D gene (5 bases). V lost 10 bases and J lost 3, with 13 bases in between. This CDR3 is 13 amino acids long. From germline, CDR1 is MNHEY and CDR2 SVGAGI. DNA of the CDR3: TGTGCCACCACTATTGGGAGCTACAATGAGCAGTTCTTC. Protein product: CATTIGSYNEQFF.

The CDR3 region is CASSPWGQTKPQHF. The DNA of the CDR3 is TGTGCCAGCAGCCCGTGGGGACAGACGAAGCCCCAGCATTTT. The gene calls are TRBV9 and TRBJ1-5; 7 positions match TRBD1. CDR1 and CDR2 (germline): SGDLS, YYNGEE. This CDR3 is built from 14 residues. The J segment lost 8 bases and the V segment lost 4 bases, leaving 9 bases of the junction unmatched. Using reference TRBV9 and TRBJ1-5 for the parts outside the CDR3, the full variable domain is DSGVTQTPKHLITATGQRVTLRCSPRSGDLSVYWYQQSLDQGLQFLIQYYNGEERAKGNILERFSAQQFPDLHSELNLSSLELGDSALYFCASSPWGQTKPQHFGDGTRLSIL.

The chain has TRBV6-6 and TRBJ2-7; D perhaps matches TRBD1 (6 bases). Germline lookup yields CDR1 MNHNY and CDR2 SVGAGI (reference sequence). V was cut by 4 bases and J by 3 bases, with 13 bases left in between. This CDR3 has 14 residues. CDR3 in DNA: TGTGCCAGCAGTTTCACGGGACATGGCTACGAGCAGTACTTC. It translates to CASSFTGHGYEQYF.

The J gene is TRBJ2-3, the V gene TRBV19, with 13 bases aligning to TRBD2. Germline CDR1 and CDR2: LNHDA and SQIVND (reference sequence). The CDR3 spans 16 residues. J lost 4 bases, V lost 6 bases, and 7 bases had no gene match. In DNA, the CDR3 is TGTGCCAGTAGCCGCAGACTAGCGGGAGGTTCAGATACGCAGTATTTT. This codes for CASSRRLAGGSDTQYF.

The V gene is TRBV7-2, the J gene TRBJ1-3; no definite D call. Germline-derived CDR1 and CDR2 are SGHTA and FQGNSA. V dropped 1 base and J dropped 0 bases, with 7 bases sitting between them. The length of the CDR3 is 15 residues. This chain's CDR3 is CASSLGQASGNTIYF. CDR3 bases: TGTGCCAGCAGCTTAGGGCAGGCCTCTGGAAACACCATATATTTT.

This rearrangement joins TRBV6-2 or TRBV6-3 to TRBJ1-1; D may be TRBD1 (5 bases). This CDR3 region has 14 residues. V lost 2 bases to trimming and J lost 1 base, with 8 bases between them. From germline, CDR1 is MNHEY and CDR2 SVGEGT. The CDR3 spells CASSYQTENTEAFF. The CDR3 DNA follows: TGTGCCAGCAGTTACCAGACAGAGAACACTGAAGCTTTCTTT.

The chain carries TRBV27 and TRBJ1-6; no definite D call. The V gene's germline CDR1 is MNHEY and CDR2 SMNVEV (reference sequence). The CDR3 is 14 residues long. Trimming cost V 6 bases and J 0 bases, with 6 bases left between them. The CDR3 sequence: CASRTPSYNSPLHF. The CDR3 DNA is TGTGCCAGCAGAACTCCCTCCTATAATTCACCCCTCCACTTT.

The V and J genes are TRBV11-2 and TRBJ2-4; D is uncertain. Trimming left V 1 base short and J 7 bases short, with 8 bases between. Germline CDR1 and CDR2: SGHAT and FQNNGV. This CDR3 comprises 13 residues. The chain's CDR3 is CASSLGEWNIQYF. As DNA, the CDR3 is TGTGCCAGCAGCTTAGGGGAATGGAACATTCAGTACTTC. The whole variable domain, remainder taken from reference TRBV11-2 and TRBJ2-4, is EAGVAQSPRYKIIEKRQSVAFWCNPISGHATLYWYQQILGQGPKLLIQFQNNGVVDDSQLPKDRFSAERLKGVDSTLKIQPAKLEDSAVYLCASSLGEWNIQYFGAGTRLSVL.

V is TRBV6-4 and J is TRBJ2-3, with 7 bases lining up with TRBD2. Unmatched junction bases numbered 5, after V lost 2 bases and J lost 3 bases. The germline gives CDR1 MRHNA, CDR2 SNTAGT. The CDR3 extends over 15 amino acids. The CDR3 DNA sequence: TGTGCCAGCAGTGACCTGGGGCGGGGGACAGATACGCAGTATTTT. It specifies CASSDLGRGTDTQYF.

CDR3 sequence reads: CATSRDDREETQYF. The CDR3 DNA is TGTGCCACCAGCAGAGATGACAGGGAAGAGACCCAGTACTTC. The chain carries TRBV15 and TRBJ2-5; 7 bases are shared with TRBD1. The germline V gene encodes CDR1 LNHNV and CDR2 YYDKDF (reference sequence). The CDR3 totals 14 residues. V lost 0 bases to trimming and J lost 3 bases; unmatched junction nucleotides: 1.

The J gene is TRBJ1-5, the V gene TRBV5-1, with D possibly being TRBD1 (6 bases). Looked up from germline, CDR1 is SGHRS and CDR2 is YFSETQ. The ends were cut back, 4 bases at V and 3 bases at J, with 11 bases in the middle. CDR3 length: 14 residues. The CDR3 sequence: CASSPGQYNQPQHF. In DNA, the CDR3 is TGCGCCAGCAGCCCTGGACAGTACAATCAGCCCCAGCATTTT.

The rearrangement uses TRBV7-6 and TRBJ2-2; weak D call: TRBD2 (5 bases). V was clipped by 5 bases and J by 6 bases, with 16 bases between them. This CDR3 comprises 15 residues. Germline V gene data show CDR1 as SGHVS and CDR2 as FNYEAQ. The CDR3: CASSPDEAGAGELFF. The CDR3 DNA reads TGTGCCAGCAGCCCGGACGAAGCCGGGGCCGGGGAGCTGTTTTTT.

The V and J genes are TRBV25-1 and TRBJ2-1, with TRBD2 identical over 8 bases. This CDR3 has 14 amino acids. J lost 3 bases, V lost 6 bases, and 4 bases had no gene match. Germline-derived CDR1 and CDR2 are MGHDK and SYGVNS. CDR3 coding DNA: TGTGCCAGCAGGTACGGGGGGGGCTACAATGAGCAGTTCTTC. This sequence encodes CASRYGGGYNEQFF. The full variable domain, its missing parts supplied by reference TRBV25-1 and TRBJ2-1, is EADIYQTPRYLVIGTGKKITLECSQTMGHDKMYWYQQDPGMELHLIHYSYGVNSTEKGDLSSESTVSRIRTEHFPLTLESARPSHTSQYLCASRYGGGYNEQFFGPGTRLTVL.

This chain joins TRBV28 and TRBJ2-7, with 9 bases fitting TRBD1. V was pared by 8 bases and J by 2 bases, with 4 bases of the junction left unmatched. This CDR3 is 13 amino acids long. Germline assignment: CDR1 MDHEN and CDR2 SYDVKM. DNA for the CDR3: TGTGCCAGCGGGAACAGGGGGCCCTACGAGCAGTACTTC. Its translation: CASGNRGPYEQYF.

This clone was seen only once. The chain carries TRBV29-1 and TRBJ2-3, with 8 nucleotides matching TRBD2. CDR3 length: 17 amino acids. Trimming removed 0 bases from V and 4 bases from J; junction bases left unmatched: 12. Germline-derived CDR1 and CDR2 are SQVTM and ANQGSEA. The CDR3 loop is CSVEDRVGGATADTQYF. CDR3 nucleotides: TGCAGCGTTGAAGATCGGGTCGGGGGGGCGACCGCAGATACGCAGTATTTT.

This clone was seen a handful of times. V usage is TRBV6-4 and J usage is TRBJ1-6, with 9 bases that match TRBD1. The CDR3 has 13 amino acids. V lost 6 bases, J lost 9 bases, and 3 bases stayed unmatched. CDR1 is MRHNA, CDR2 SNTAGT, per germline. The CDR3 nucleotides are TGTGCCAGCAGGGGACAGGGAGGTTCACCCCTCCACTTT. Its protein is CASRGQGGSPLHF.

The rearrangement links TRBV18 to TRBJ1-4, with 10 nucleotides matching TRBD1. From germline, CDR1 is KGHSH and CDR2 LQKENI. Trimming took 4 bases from V and 0 from J; bases not matched to a gene: 5. This CDR3 is built from 17 residues. CDR3 residues: CASSLIGQGATNEKLFF. The CDR3 DNA reads as TGTGCCAGCTCACTGATTGGACAGGGGGCAACTAATGAAAAACTGTTTTTT. The variable domain in full, completed from reference TRBV18 and TRBJ1-4, reads NAGVMQNPRHLVRRRGQEARLRCSPMKGHSHVYWYRQLPEEGLKFMVYLQKENIIDESGMPKERFSAEFPKEGPSILRIQQVVRGDSAAYFCASSLIGQGATNEKLFFGSGTQLSVL.

This chain uses TRBV25-1 with TRBJ2-7; weak D call: TRBD1 (7 bases). Trimming stripped 1 base from V and 5 bases from J, with 21 bases between. CDR3 length: 17 amino acids. Germline values: CDR1 MGHDK, CDR2 SYGVNS. The CDR3 loop reads CASSELSPTGRRNEQYF. In DNA, the CDR3 is TGTGCCAGCAGTGAATTATCTCCGACAGGGAGGAGGAACGAGCAGTACTTC.

This clone was seen more than once but under ten times. The gene calls are TRBV5-6 and TRBJ1-1, with no clear D. The CDR3 contains 16 residues. The germline CDR1 and CDR2 sequences are SGHDT and YYEEEE. The V and J ends lost 6 bases and 1 base respectively, with 19 bases between them. The DNA of the CDR3 is TGTGCCAGCATCCTTCCGTGGACCCCCAGGAACACTGAAGCTTTCTTT. It specifies CASILPWTPRNTEAFF.

V usage is TRBV7-2 and J usage is TRBJ2-3; D is perhaps TRBD2 (6 bases). Deletions cut 3 bases from V and 6 bases from J, with 13 bases between. This CDR3 is 14 amino acids long. CDR1 and CDR2 (germline): SGHTA, FQGNSA. This CDR3 reads CASSLGLSRDTQYF. CDR3 bases: TGTGCCAGCAGCTTGGGACTTTCTCGTGATACGCAGTATTTT.

The gene calls are TRBV5-1 and TRBJ2-7; 7 bases agree with TRBD2. Per germline, CDR1 SGHRS and CDR2 YFSETQ. The CDR3 length is 17 residues. J was trimmed by 0 bases and V by 5 bases; bases with no gene match: 14. CDR3 bases: TGCGCCAGCAGGGAAGTGGCTAGCGGCCCAAGCTCCTACGAGCAGTACTTC. Translating it yields CASREVASGPSSYEQYF.

The chain carries TRBV5-1 and TRBJ2-1, with D possibly matching TRBD2 (6 bases). Germline V CDR1 and CDR2: SGHRS, YFSETQ. The CDR3 spans 13 residues. Trimming removed 4 bases at V and 3 bases at J, with 8 bases between. CDR3 in amino acids: CASSRELYNEQFF. The CDR3 DNA reads as TGCGCCAGCAGCCGGGAGCTCTACAATGAGCAGTTCTTC. Complete variable domain (other parts from reference TRBV5-1 and TRBJ2-1): KAGVTQTPRYLIKTRGQQVTLSCSPISGHRSVSWYQQTPGQGLQFLFEYFSETQRNKGNFPGRFSGRQFSNSRSEMNVSTLELGDSALYLCASSRELYNEQFFGPGTRLTVL.

The chain couples TRBV10-3 to TRBJ2-2; 10 positions agree with TRBD2. Trimming removed 11 bases from V and 5 bases from J; junction bases left unmatched: 8. Per germline, CDR1 ENHRY and CDR2 SYGVKD. The length of the CDR3 is 14 residues. Here the CDR3 reads CAARAGGRTGELFF. DNA of the CDR3: TGTGCCGCGCGAGCGGGGGGGCGAACCGGGGAGCTGTTTTTT.

The CDR3 loop reads CSASGSDYTEAFF. In nucleotides, the CDR3 is TGCAGTGCTAGTGGCTCGGACTACACTGAAGCTTTCTTT. This chain links TRBV20-1 with TRBJ1-1; D not resolved. Trimming shortened V by 3 bases and J by 3 bases, and 11 bases separated the two germline ends. The CDR3 length is 13 residues. Germline lookup yields CDR1 DFQATT and CDR2 SNEGSKA (reference sequence).

This chain joins TRBV7-6 and TRBJ2-7; 9 bases are a match to TRBD1. Unmatched junction bases numbered 4, after V lost 5 bases and J lost 2 bases. CDR3 length: 14 amino acids. The germline V gene encodes CDR1 SGHVS and CDR2 FNYEAQ. CDR3: CASSIRQGAYEQYF. The CDR3 DNA reads TGTGCCAGCAGCATCCGACAGGGGGCCTACGAGCAGTACTTC.

The rearrangement links TRBV6-2 or TRBV6-3 to TRBJ2-7; 11 nucleotides agree with TRBD2. The CDR3 has 15 amino acids. Germline V gene sequence: CDR1 MNHEY, CDR2 SVGEGT. Trimming removed 5 bases from V and 3 bases from J; junction bases left unmatched: 6. The CDR3 nucleotides are TGTGCCAGCAGTCCGGATACTAGCGGGGGCTACGAGCAGTACTTC. Its protein is CASSPDTSGGYEQYF.